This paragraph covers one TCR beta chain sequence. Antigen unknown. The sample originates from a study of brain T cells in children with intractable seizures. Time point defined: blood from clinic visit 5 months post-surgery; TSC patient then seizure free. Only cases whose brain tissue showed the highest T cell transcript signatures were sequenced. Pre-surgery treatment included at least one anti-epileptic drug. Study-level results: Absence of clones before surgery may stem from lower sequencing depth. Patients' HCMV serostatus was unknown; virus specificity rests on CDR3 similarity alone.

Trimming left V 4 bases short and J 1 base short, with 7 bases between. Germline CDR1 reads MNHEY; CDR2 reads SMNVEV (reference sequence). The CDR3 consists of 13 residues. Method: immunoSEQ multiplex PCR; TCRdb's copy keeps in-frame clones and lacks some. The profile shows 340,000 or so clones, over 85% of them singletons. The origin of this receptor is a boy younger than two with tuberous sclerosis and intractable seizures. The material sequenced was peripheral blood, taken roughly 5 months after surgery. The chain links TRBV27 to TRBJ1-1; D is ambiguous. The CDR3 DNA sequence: TGTGCCAGCAGTTCTTGGGCGAACACTGAAGCTTTCTTT. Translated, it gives CASSSWANTEAFF.